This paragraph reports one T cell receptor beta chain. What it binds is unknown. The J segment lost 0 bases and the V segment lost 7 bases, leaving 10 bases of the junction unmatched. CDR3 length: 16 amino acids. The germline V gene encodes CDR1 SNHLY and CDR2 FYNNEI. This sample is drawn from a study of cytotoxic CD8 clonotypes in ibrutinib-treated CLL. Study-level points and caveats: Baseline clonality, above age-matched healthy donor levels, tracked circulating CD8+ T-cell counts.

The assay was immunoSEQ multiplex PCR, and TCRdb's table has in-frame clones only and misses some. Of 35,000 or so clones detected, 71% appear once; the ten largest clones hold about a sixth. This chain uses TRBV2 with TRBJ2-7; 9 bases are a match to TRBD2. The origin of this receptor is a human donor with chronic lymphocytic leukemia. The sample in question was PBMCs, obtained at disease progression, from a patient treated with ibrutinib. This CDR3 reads CASNTKRGGGSYEQYF. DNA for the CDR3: TGTGCCAGCAATACGAAGCGCGGGGGGGGCTCCTACGAGCAGTACTTC.